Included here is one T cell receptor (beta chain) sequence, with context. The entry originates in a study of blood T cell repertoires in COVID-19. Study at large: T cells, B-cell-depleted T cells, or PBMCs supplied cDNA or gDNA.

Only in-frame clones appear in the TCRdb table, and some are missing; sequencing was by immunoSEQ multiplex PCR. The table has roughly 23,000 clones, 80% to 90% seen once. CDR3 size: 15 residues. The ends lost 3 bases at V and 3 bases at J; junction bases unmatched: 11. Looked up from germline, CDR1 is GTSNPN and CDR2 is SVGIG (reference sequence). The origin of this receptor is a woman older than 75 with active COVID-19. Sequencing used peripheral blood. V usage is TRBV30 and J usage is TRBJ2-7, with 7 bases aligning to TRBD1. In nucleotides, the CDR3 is TGTGCCTGGAGCGGCCCGGGACAGATCGGCTACGAGCAGTACTTC. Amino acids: CAWSGPGQIGYEQYF. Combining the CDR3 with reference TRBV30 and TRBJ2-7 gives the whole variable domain SQTIHQWPATLVQPVGSPLSLECTVEGTSNPNLYWYRQAAGRGLQLLFYSVGIGQISSEVPQNLSASRPQDRQFILSSKKLLLSDSGFYLCAWSGPGQIGYEQYFGPGTRLTVT.